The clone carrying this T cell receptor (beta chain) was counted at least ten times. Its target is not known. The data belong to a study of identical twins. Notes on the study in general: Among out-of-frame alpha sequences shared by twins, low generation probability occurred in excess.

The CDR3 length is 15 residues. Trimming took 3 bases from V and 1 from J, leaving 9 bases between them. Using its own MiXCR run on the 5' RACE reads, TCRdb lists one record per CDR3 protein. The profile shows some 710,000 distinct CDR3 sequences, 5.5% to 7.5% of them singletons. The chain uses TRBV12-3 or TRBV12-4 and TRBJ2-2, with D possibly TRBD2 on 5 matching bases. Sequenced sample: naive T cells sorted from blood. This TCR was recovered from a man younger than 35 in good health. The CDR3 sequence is CASSFSGKNTGELFF. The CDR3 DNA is TGTGCCAGCAGTTTTTCCGGGAAGAACACCGGGGAGCTGTTTTTT.